This is a list of T cell receptor beta chains from one sample in a study of blood T cell repertoires in COVID-19. Profiling relied on immunoSEQ multiplex PCR, and the TCRdb table lists in-frame clones only, not all of them. Seen here are some 96,000 clones, 70% to 90% observed once, and the top ten hold approximately 1.6%. The source material was peripheral blood. The receptors come from a man older than 75 with acute or convalescent COVID-19. Each CDR3 is given with its conserved first and last residue. A D gene is named only where the DNA matches it firmly. Clone size appears in some rows only: once, few, many, or a class for an expanded clone.

TRBV2	-	-	TRBJ2-7	CASSPAGDTYEQYF	TGTGCCAGCAGTCCGGCAGGGGACACCTACGAGCAGTACTTC
TRBV5-6	TRBD2	-	TRBJ2-7	CASRSSGRALQQYF	TGTGCCAGCAGGAGTAGCGGGAGGGCACTACAGCAGTACTTC
TRBV18	TRBD1	-	TRBJ1-6	CASSPLGQGEGNNSPLHF	TGTGCCAGCTCACCACTCGGACAGGGGGAAGGGAATAATTCACCCCTCCACTTT
TRBV19	-	once	TRBJ2-1	CASTSNSQGGEQFF	TGTGCCAGTACCTCTAATAGCCAGGGGGGTGAGCAGTTCTTC
TRBV29-1	-	few	TRBJ2-1	CSGRLRENEQFF	TGCAGCGGGAGGCTTAGGGAGAATGAGCAGTTCTTC
TRBV6-5	-	-	TRBJ2-1	CASSKTGALGNEQFF	TGTGCCAGCAGTAAGACAGGCGCCCTGGGCAATGAGCAGTTCTTC
TRBV3-1/TRBV3-2	TRBD2	-	TRBJ2-2	CASSARTSSGGGELFF	TGTGCCAGCAGCGCAAGGACTAGCAGTGGGGGCGGGGAGCTGTTTTTT
TRBV6-1	-	-	TRBJ2-6	CASREIGGIGSGANVLTF	TGTGCCAGCAGGGAAATTGGGGGCATCGGTTCTGGGGCCAACGTCCTGACTTTC
TRBV19	TRBD1	-	TRBJ1-1	CASRRDRERSEAFF	TGTGCCAGTAGAAGGGACAGGGAAAGGTCAGAAGCTTTCTTT
TRBV6-2/TRBV6-3	TRBD1	-	TRBJ2-7	CASSRDREPYEQYF	TGTGCCAGCAGCCGGGACAGAGAACCCTACGAGCAGTACTTC
TRBV6-5	-	-	TRBJ1-1	CASSNGGAEAFF	TGTGCCAGCAGCAACGGAGGGGCTGAAGCTTTCTTT
TRBV29-1	-	-	TRBJ2-2	CSVGTTTGELFF	TGCAGCGTTGGGACAACAACCGGGGAGCTGTTTTTT
TRBV7-2	-	-	TRBJ2-1	CASSLVVGREQFF	TGTGCCAGCAGCTTAGTGGTAGGCAGGGAGCAGTTCTTC
TRBV27	TRBD1	-	TRBJ2-7	CASSFGTGAYEQYF	TGTGCCAGCAGTTTCGGGACAGGTGCCTACGAGCAGTACTTC
TRBV18	TRBD2	once	TRBJ2-7	CASSQGDWRGNEQYF	TGTGCCAGCTCACAGGGAGATTGGCGGGGGAACGAGCAGTACTTC
TRBV10-3	TRBD1	once	TRBJ1-6	CAISEGTGDNSPLHF	TGTGCCATCAGTGAGGGGACAGGGGATAATTCACCCCTCCACTTT
TRBV9	TRBD2	-	TRBJ2-1	CASSGLAENNEQFF	TGTGCCAGCAGCGGCCTAGCGGAGAACAATGAGCAGTTCTTC
TRBV30	TRBD1	-	TRBJ1-3	CAWSRDSGSGNTIYF	TGTGCCTGGAGTCGGGACAGCGGCTCTGGAAACACCATATATTTT
TRBV5-1	TRBD2	-	TRBJ2-3	CASMGTSGSDTQYF	TGCGCCAGCATGGGGACTAGCGGATCAGATACGCAGTATTTT
TRBV12-1	-	-	TRBJ2-1	CASSLVFTEIRNEQFF	TGTGCCAGCAGCCTTGTGTTCACAGAAATAAGGAATGAGCAGTTCTTC
TRBV5-6	TRBD1	-	TRBJ1-1	CASSLTGKYAEAFF	TGTGCCAGCAGTTTGACAGGGAAATACGCTGAAGCTTTCTTT
TRBV9	-	-	TRBJ1-1	CASSVSGDTEAFF	TGTGCCAGCAGCGTATCGGGGGACACTGAAGCTTTCTTT
TRBV29-1	-	-	TRBJ1-4	CSVETATNEKLFF	TGCAGCGTTGAGACAGCAACTAATGAAAAACTGTTTTTT
TRBV10-3	TRBD1	-	TRBJ2-7	CATNTPGGNTYEQYF	TGTGCCACCAACACCCCAGGGGGAAATACCTACGAGCAGTACTTC
TRBV7-2	TRBD1	-	TRBJ2-7	CASSLADRSYEQYF	TGTGCCAGCAGCTTAGCGGACAGGTCCTACGAGCAGTACTTC
TRBV5-5	TRBD1	-	TRBJ2-7	CASSLTGGSSYEQYF	TGTGCCAGCAGCTTAACAGGGGGCTCATCCTACGAGCAGTACTTC
TRBV9	TRBD1	-	TRBJ1-4	CASSGPGQGYEKLFF	TGTGCCAGCAGCGGTCCGGGACAGGGATATGAAAAACTGTTTTTT
TRBV5-1	-	-	TRBJ2-7	CASSLEVDWQLEQYF	TGCGCCAGCAGCTTGGAAGTAGACTGGCAGCTCGAGCAGTACTTC
TRBV7-8	-	-	TRBJ1-1	CASSRDRSNTEAFF	TGTGCCAGCAGCCGAGACAGGTCGAACACTGAAGCTTTCTTT
TRBV11-2	-	once	TRBJ1-1	CASSSVRGTEAFF	TGTGCCAGCAGCTCTGTGCGTGGCACTGAAGCTTTCTTT
TRBV7-8	-	-	TRBJ2-3	CASSSTRLRLAKQYF	TGTGCCAGCAGCTCCACCAGGCTCCGGCTAGCCAAGCAGTATTTT